Listed below are T cell receptor beta chains from one sample, sequenced in a study of blood T cell repertoires in COVID-19. Clones were read by immunoSEQ multiplex PCR, and TCRdb kept only the in-frame ones, dropping some. This sample yields about 180,000 clones, of which about 81% are seen a single time; 12% belongs to the top ten. Specimen: peripheral blood. The receptor set was obtained from a woman over 75 with COVID-19, enrolled during active disease. Both conserved end residues are part of each CDR3. A D gene is named only where the DNA matches it firmly. For some rows the clone size is stated as once, few or many, or as a class when expanded; others skip it.

D,size,V,J,CDR3,DNA
.,.,TRBV27,TRBJ1-5,CASSFTADSNQPQHF,TGTGCCAGCAGTTTCACAGCGGATAGCAATCAGCCCCAGCATTTT
TRBD2,.,TRBV15,TRBJ2-7,CATSRDRGSGSVDSYEQYF,TGTGCCACCAGCAGAGATCGGGGTAGCGGGAGCGTAGATTCCTACGAGCAGTACTTC
.,.,TRBV5-1,TRBJ2-7,CASSTGLYEQYF,TGCGCCAGCAGTACAGGGCTCTACGAGCAGTACTTC
.,.,TRBV7-7,TRBJ2-5,CASSVGSPTFQETQYF,TGTGCTAGCAGCGTAGGGTCCCCAACTTTCCAAGAGACCCAGTACTTC
TRBD2,.,TRBV5-1,TRBJ2-1,CASSLGLAGNEQFF,TGCGCCAGCAGCTTGGGTCTAGCGGGAAATGAGCAGTTCTTC
.,few,TRBV7-9,TRBJ1-2,CASSFSGLPDNYGYTF,TGTGCCAGCAGCTTCAGCGGGCTCCCGGATAACTATGGCTACACCTTC
TRBD1,.,TRBV28,TRBJ1-5,CASRGQGRNQPQHF,TGTGCCAGCAGGGGACAGGGGCGCAATCAGCCCCAGCATTTT
TRBD1,.,TRBV4-3,TRBJ1-2,CASSHDTPGQGKPIF,TGCGCCAGCAGCCACGATACGCCGGGACAGGGGAAGCCTATCTTC
.,.,TRBV6-1,TRBJ2-1,CASSEINWNEQFF,TGTGCCAGCAGTGAAATTAACTGGAATGAGCAGTTCTTC
TRBD1,.,TRBV25-1,TRBJ2-7,CASSGGTGNEQYF,TGTGCCAGCAGTGGAGGGACAGGGAACGAGCAGTACTTC
.,few,TRBV5-1,TRBJ2-1,CASSLDTGIDNEQFF,TGCGCCAGCAGCTTGGATACAGGGATAGACAATGAGCAGTTCTTC
.,once,TRBV28,TRBJ1-6,CASSFPGTRSSYNSPLHF,TGTGCCAGCAGTTTTCCGGGGACAAGGAGCTCCTATAATTCACCCCTCCACTTT
.,.,TRBV19,TRBJ2-3,CASSIEDKTGDTQYF,TGTGCCAGTAGTATAGAGGATAAAACGGGGGATACGCAGTATTTT
TRBD2,many,TRBV5-1,TRBJ2-1,CASSLVAGGINEQFF,TGCGCCAGCAGCTTGGTTGCGGGAGGGATCAATGAGCAGTTCTTC
.,.,TRBV19,TRBJ1-2,CASSIGYRERSIPANYGYTF,TGTGCCAGTAGTATAGGGTACAGGGAGAGGTCAATTCCAGCTAACTATGGCTACACCTTC
.,.,TRBV4-2,TRBJ2-6,CASSHVKAGFEGNVLTF,TGTGCCAGCAGCCACGTAAAGGCGGGGTTCGAGGGCAACGTCCTGACTTTC
TRBD2,.,TRBV7-6,TRBJ2-7,CASSLSFSGRSYEQYF,TGTGCCAGCAGCTTATCCTTTAGCGGGCGCTCCTACGAGCAGTACTTC
TRBD1,.,TRBV5-1,TRBJ2-1,CASSIGQGSTGEEQFF,TGCGCCAGCAGCATAGGACAGGGGTCAACGGGAGAGGAGCAGTTCTTC
.,.,TRBV2,TRBJ1-2,CASSESRVVGTF,TGTGCCAGCAGTGAATCTCGGGTGGTTGGGACCTTC
.,once,TRBV6-5,TRBJ1-4,CASSYGAATNEKLFF,TGTGCCAGCAGTTACGGAGCAGCAACTAATGAAAAACTGTTTTTT
.,once,TRBV7-3,TRBJ2-1,CASSLSGGAHYNEQFF,TGTGCCAGCAGCTTATCTGGCGGGGCGCACTACAATGAGCAGTTCTTC
.,.,TRBV9,TRBJ2-7,CASSPRLARPYEQYF,TGTGCCAGCAGCCCCCGCTTAGCGAGGCCCTACGAGCAGTACTTC
.,once,TRBV6-1,TRBJ2-7,CASSEARARVYEQYF,TGTGCCAGCAGTGAAGCAAGGGCCAGGGTCTACGAGCAGTACTTC
.,once,TRBV6-5,TRBJ1-1,CASTSGWGLSTEAFF,TGTGCCAGCACCTCAGGCTGGGGGCTGAGCACTGAAGCTTTCTTT
TRBD2,.,TRBV6-5,TRBJ2-7,CASSQRGGADEQYF,TGTGCCAGCAGTCAACGGGGGGGGGCCGACGAGCAGTACTTC
.,.,TRBV2,TRBJ1-1,CASSEDPGSTEAFF,TGTGCCAGCAGTGAAGACCCGGGTAGCACTGAAGCTTTCTTT
TRBD1,.,TRBV6-5,TRBJ1-2,CASSYGGQGRYGYTF,TGTGCCAGCAGTTACGGGGGACAGGGACGCTATGGCTACACCTTC
TRBD2,.,TRBV10-3,TRBJ2-3,CAISTTLSGGQDTQYF,TGTGCCATCAGCACGACCCTCTCGGGAGGGCAAGATACGCAGTATTTT
.,.,TRBV21-1,TRBJ2-7,CASSKVPRTVAGGPHEQYF,TGTGCCAGCAGCAAAGTTCCTAGGACCGTCGCGGGAGGGCCACACGAGCAGTACTTC
TRBD1,.,TRBV7-2,TRBJ2-1,CASSPDWTGSSYNEQFF,TGTGCCAGCAGCCCGGACTGGACAGGGAGCTCCTACAATGAGCAGTTCTTC
.,.,TRBV4-2,TRBJ2-5,CASSQDPPTGVGKETQYF,TGTGCCAGCAGCCAAGATCCCCCCACGGGAGTGGGGAAAGAGACCCAGTACTTC
TRBD1,.,TRBV19,TRBJ1-2,CASSMGRGPDYGYTF,TGTGCCAGTAGTATGGGCAGGGGGCCGGACTATGGCTACACCTTC
TRBD2,.,TRBV5-1,TRBJ2-5,CASSSTFPSGDQETQYF,TGCGCCAGCAGCTCCACATTCCCTAGCGGGGATCAAGAGACCCAGTACTTC
.,.,TRBV5-1,TRBJ2-2,CASSLGGQNTGELFF,TGCGCCAGCAGCTTGGGGGGACAGAACACCGGGGAGCTGTTTTTT
.,once,TRBV5-4,TRBJ1-2,CASSLGYAANYGYTF,TGTGCCAGCAGCTTGGGATACGCAGCTAACTATGGCTACACCTTC
.,.,TRBV2,TRBJ2-2,CASSGLPAGGELFF,TGTGCCAGTTCTGGACTCCCAGCGGGCGGGGAGCTGTTTTTT
.,.,TRBV28,TRBJ2-7,CASSFGGPYEQYF,TGTGCCAGCAGTTTCGGAGGGCCCTACGAGCAGTACTTC
.,.,TRBV27,TRBJ2-3,CASSLIREDTQYF,TGTGCCAGCAGTTTGATACGGGAAGATACGCAGTATTTT
TRBD1,.,TRBV29-1,TRBJ2-7,CSANRGPYEQYF,TGCAGCGCTAACAGGGGACCCTACGAGCAGTACTTC
TRBD2,.,TRBV5-6,TRBJ2-5,CASSLSPAGGVLQETQYF,TGTGCCAGCAGCTTGAGCCCGGCGGGAGGGGTCCTGCAAGAGACCCAGTACTTC
.,.,TRBV18,TRBJ2-2,CASSPWPQGTGELFF,TGTGCCAGCTCACCCTGGCCTCAGGGCACCGGGGAGCTGTTTTTT
.,.,TRBV6-5,TRBJ2-6,CASSYNSGPGANVLTF,TGTGCCAGCAGTTACAATTCAGGGCCTGGGGCCAACGTCCTGACTTTC
.,.,TRBV6-2/TRBV6-3,TRBJ1-2,CASSYSGSGYGYTF,TGTGCCAGCAGTTACTCGGGCAGTGGGTATGGCTACACCTTC
TRBD2,few,TRBV7-2,TRBJ2-5,CASSPPPGTSAIQETQYF,TGTGCCAGCAGCCCACCTCCCGGGACTAGCGCGATTCAAGAGACCCAGTACTTC
TRBD1,.,TRBV7-9,TRBJ2-6,CASSIRQGAVAGANVLTF,TGTGCCAGCAGCATACGACAGGGGGCAGTGGCGGGGGCCAACGTCCTGACTTTC
.,.,TRBV5-5,TRBJ2-7,CASSLLWRGSYEQYF,TGTGCCAGCAGCTTGCTGTGGAGGGGCTCCTACGAGCAGTACTTC
.,.,TRBV3-1/TRBV3-2,TRBJ1-2,CASSQDPLTYGYTF,TGTGCCAGCAGCCAAGATCCCCTGACTTATGGCTACACCTTC
TRBD1,.,TRBV11-3,TRBJ2-7,CASSSPSGQFSYEQYF,TGTGCCAGCAGCTCCCCATCGGGACAGTTCTCCTACGAGCAGTACTTC
.,.,TRBV27,TRBJ1-6,CASRHGVYNSPLHF,TGTGCCAGCCGTCACGGTGTCTATAATTCACCCCTCCACTTT
TRBD2,.,TRBV29-1,TRBJ2-1,CSVEDPGLAGVYSYNEQFF,TGCAGCGTTGAAGATCCGGGACTAGCGGGGGTTTACTCCTACAATGAGCAGTTCTTC
.,.,TRBV19,TRBJ1-3,CATEQGTHSGNTIYF,TGTGCCACAGAACAGGGAACCCACTCTGGAAACACCATATATTTT
TRBD1,.,TRBV11-3,TRBJ2-3,CASSLVGGGSTDTQYF,TGTGCCAGCAGCTTAGTAGGGGGCGGTAGCACAGATACGCAGTATTTT
TRBD1,.,TRBV7-8,TRBJ1-2,CASSLQGALGYTF,TGTGCCAGCAGCTTGCAGGGGGCCCTTGGCTACACCTTC
TRBD1,.,TRBV19,TRBJ2-7,CASSIGTGRVHEQYF,TGTGCCAGTAGTATTGGGACAGGGAGGGTCCACGAGCAGTACTTC